The sequence of this TCR beta chain was determined in a study of shared clonotypes between healthy human individuals. About the study: Researchers assigned three CD4 naive, three CD4 memory, two CD8 naive and one CD8 memory plate to each donor. Regarding the study as a whole: Clonotype sharing across four donors was observed for 4.5% to 6.5% of naive CD4 clonotypes. Investigators collected only blood, and repertoires in tissues likely differ.

Execution of the assay was at deep level. Assay: immunoSEQ multiplex PCR; the TCRdb copy retains only in-frame clones and omits some. Among 950,000 to 1,100,000 clones, around four fifths were seen once, and the ten largest hold about 1.5%. V shed 4 bases, J shed 3 bases, and the junction held 6 bases outside the gene matches. The CDR3 sequence is 14 residues long. Germline V gives CDR1 SGDLS, CDR2 YYNGEE. On this clone: Antigen: not known.

The V call is TRBV9, the J call TRBJ1-1; 7 bases are a match to TRBD1. This sequence originates from a man aged 18 to 29 in good health. Sequenced: memory CD4+ T cells sorted from blood. Subset specified: CD45RA-negative fraction. In nucleotides, the CDR3 is TGTGCCAGCAGCTTCAGACAGGGTGACACTGAAGCTTTCTTT. It specifies CASSFRQGDTEAFF.